This TCR beta chain was retrieved from a study of blood T cell repertoires in COVID-19. The ends lost 2 bases at V and 8 bases at J; junction bases unmatched: 6. Germline values: CDR1 MNHEY, CDR2 SVGAGI. The CDR3 is 15 amino acids. TCRdb's table, derived via immunoSEQ multiplex PCR, lists solely in-frame clones and lacks some. The sample lists 250,000 to 350,000 clones; over 75% were seen once. Recovery among Cohort 3 donors was established by two negative PCRs, clearance, or symptom resolution. The chain uses TRBV6-5 and TRBJ1-4; TRBD1 aligns across 9 bases. The clonotype originates from a woman between 25 and 40 years old who had recovered from COVID-19. The material sequenced was PBMCs or T cells enriched from blood (not recorded which). The CDR3 is CASSYEQGAGEKLFF. The CDR3, as DNA: TGTGCCAGCAGTTACGAACAGGGGGCAGGGGAAAAACTGTTTTTT.